This is a list of T cell receptor beta chains from one sample in a study of identical twins. TCRdb reprocessed the 5' RACE reads via MiXCR and lists one record per CDR3 protein. Among approximately 690,000 distinct CDR3 sequences listed, approximately 6% were seen once. Sequencing was performed on naive T cells sorted from blood. Receptors originate from a man younger than 30 in good health. Each CDR3 is given with its conserved first and last residue. The order of the fields is V gene, clone size, D gene, J gene, CDR3 protein, CDR3 DNA. A D gene is named only where the DNA matches it firmly. A clone size is listed for some rows: how often the clone was seen (once, few, many), or a class if it is expanded.

V gene: TRBV4-3
clone size: many
D gene: NA
J gene: TRBJ2-1
CDR3 protein: CASSQDRFNNEQFF
CDR3 DNA: TGCGCCAGCAGCCAAGATCGGTTCAACAATGAGCAGTTCTTC

V gene: TRBV29-1
clone size: many
D gene: NA
J gene: TRBJ2-4
CDR3 protein: CSVDLGSGNIQYF
CDR3 DNA: TGCAGCGTTGATCTGGGTTCAGGCAACATTCAGTACTTC

V gene: TRBV9
clone size: few
D gene: NA
J gene: TRBJ1-3
CDR3 protein: CASSGILAPRRGDTIYF
CDR3 DNA: TGTGCCAGCAGCGGGATCTTGGCACCCCGGCGGGGCGACACCATATATTTT

V gene: TRBV7-6
clone size: few
D gene: NA
J gene: TRBJ2-7
CDR3 protein: CASSSREGAPFEQYF
CDR3 DNA: TGTGCCAGCAGCTCCCGGGAGGGGGCTCCATTCGAGCAGTACTTC

V gene: TRBV7-2
clone size: many
D gene: NA
J gene: TRBJ2-6
CDR3 protein: CASTLKAASGANVLTF
CDR3 DNA: TGTGCCAGCACCTTAAAGGCCGCCTCTGGGGCCAACGTCCTGACTTTC

V gene: TRBV27
clone size: many
D gene: NA
J gene: TRBJ2-7
CDR3 protein: CASSLLGASEVGSYEQYF
CDR3 DNA: TGTGCCAGCAGTTTATTGGGAGCTAGCGAGGTGGGGTCCTACGAGCAGTACTTC

V gene: TRBV7-9
clone size: many
D gene: NA
J gene: TRBJ1-1
CDR3 protein: CASSLESTATEAFF
CDR3 DNA: TGTGCCAGCAGCTTAGAATCGACAGCCACCGAAGCTTTCTTT

V gene: TRBV30
clone size: NA
D gene: TRBD2
J gene: TRBJ2-1
CDR3 protein: CAGTSGRGEQFF
CDR3 DNA: TGTGCCGGGACTAGCGGGAGAGGGGAGCAGTTCTTC

V gene: TRBV6-1
clone size: few
D gene: NA
J gene: TRBJ2-6
CDR3 protein: CASSPLISGANVLTF
CDR3 DNA: TGTGCCAGCAGTCCCCTGATCTCTGGGGCCAACGTCCTGACTTTC

V gene: TRBV10-3
clone size: few
D gene: TRBD1
J gene: TRBJ2-3
CDR3 protein: CAISEPDHRGASTDTQYF
CDR3 DNA: TGTGCCATCAGTGAGCCTGACCACAGGGGTGCTAGCACAGATACGCAGTATTTT

V gene: TRBV7-2
clone size: NA
D gene: TRBD1
J gene: TRBJ1-6
CDR3 protein: CASSVNPTGNNSPLHF
CDR3 DNA: TGTGCCAGCAGCGTCAACCCGACAGGGAACAATTCACCCCTCCACTTT

V gene: TRBV20-1
clone size: many
D gene: NA
J gene: TRBJ2-3
CDR3 protein: CSAPVGGSSTDTQYF
CDR3 DNA: TGCAGTGCACCGGTGGGGGGTTCTAGCACAGATACGCAGTATTTT

V gene: TRBV4-3
clone size: many
D gene: NA
J gene: TRBJ2-4
CDR3 protein: CASSQDDTGQIQYF
CDR3 DNA: TGCGCCAGCAGCCAAGATGACACAGGGCAAATTCAGTACTTC

V gene: TRBV12-3/TRBV12-4
clone size: few
D gene: NA
J gene: TRBJ1-6
CDR3 protein: CASSSYSGSPLHF
CDR3 DNA: TGTGCCAGCAGTTCCTACAGTGGTTCACCCCTCCACTTT

V gene: TRBV6-1
clone size: few
D gene: TRBD1
J gene: TRBJ2-2
CDR3 protein: CASIRDSTNTGELFF
CDR3 DNA: TGTGCCAGCATACGGGACAGTACGAACACCGGGGAGCTGTTTTTT

V gene: TRBV9
clone size: many
D gene: TRBD2
J gene: TRBJ2-1
CDR3 protein: CASSGGPAGPVEQFF
CDR3 DNA: TGTGCCAGCAGCGGTGGACCAGCGGGGCCCGTTGAGCAGTTCTTC

V gene: TRBV5-4
clone size: NA
D gene: TRBD1
J gene: TRBJ2-5
CDR3 protein: CASSADRAETQYF
CDR3 DNA: TGTGCCAGCAGCGCGGACAGGGCAGAGACCCAGTACTTC

V gene: TRBV15
clone size: few
D gene: NA
J gene: TRBJ2-7
CDR3 protein: CATSRDLPPGHEQYF
CDR3 DNA: TGTGCCACCAGCAGAGATCTTCCCCCGGGGCACGAGCAGTACTTC

V gene: TRBV15
clone size: few
D gene: TRBD1
J gene: TRBJ2-7
CDR3 protein: CATSREHPGQGNYEQYF
CDR3 DNA: TGTGCCACCAGCAGAGAGCACCCGGGACAGGGGAATTACGAGCAGTACTTC

V gene: TRBV20-1
clone size: many
D gene: TRBD1
J gene: TRBJ2-7
CDR3 protein: CSAIITGTGRHEQYF
CDR3 DNA: TGCAGTGCTATCATAACCGGGACAGGGAGACACGAGCAGTACTTC

V gene: TRBV20-1
clone size: NA
D gene: TRBD2
J gene: TRBJ2-3
CDR3 protein: CSAQTSGIGVGAQYF
CDR3 DNA: TGCAGTGCTCAGACTAGCGGAATCGGGGTTGGGGCGCAGTATTTT

V gene: TRBV3-1
clone size: few
D gene: NA
J gene: TRBJ2-7
CDR3 protein: CASSQGGNSYEQYF
CDR3 DNA: TGTGCCAGCAGCCAGGGCGGCAACTCCTACGAGCAGTACTTC

V gene: TRBV4-2
clone size: many
D gene: TRBD1
J gene: TRBJ2-7
CDR3 protein: CASSQGQGDSYEQYF
CDR3 DNA: TGTGCCAGCAGCCAGGGACAGGGTGACTCCTACGAGCAGTACTTC

V gene: TRBV12-3/TRBV12-4
clone size: few
D gene: NA
J gene: TRBJ1-1
CDR3 protein: CASSFWGGNTEAFF
CDR3 DNA: TGTGCCAGCAGTTTTTGGGGAGGGAACACTGAAGCTTTCTTT

V gene: TRBV7-3
clone size: NA
D gene: NA
J gene: TRBJ1-1
CDR3 protein: CASSLGQGSRAFF
CDR3 DNA: TGTGCCAGCAGCTTAGGGCAGGGGAGTCGAGCTTTCTTT

V gene: TRBV11-1
clone size: NA
D gene: TRBD2
J gene: TRBJ2-1
CDR3 protein: CASSSTALLAGSYNEQFF
CDR3 DNA: TGTGCCAGCAGTTCTACGGCCCTACTAGCGGGATCTTACAATGAGCAGTTCTTC

V gene: TRBV11-2
clone size: many
D gene: TRBD1
J gene: TRBJ2-1
CDR3 protein: CASSLMRGLEQFF
CDR3 DNA: TGTGCCAGCAGCTTAATGAGGGGGCTTGAGCAGTTCTTC

V gene: TRBV3-1
clone size: few
D gene: NA
J gene: TRBJ1-2
CDR3 protein: CASSQDWGTPNYGYTF
CDR3 DNA: TGTGCCAGCAGCCAAGATTGGGGGACACCTAACTATGGCTACACCTTC

V gene: TRBV27
clone size: many
D gene: NA
J gene: TRBJ2-1
CDR3 protein: CASSRSGREYNEQFF
CDR3 DNA: TGTGCCAGCAGTCGGTCCGGGAGAGAATACAATGAGCAGTTCTTC

V gene: TRBV10-3
clone size: few
D gene: NA
J gene: TRBJ1-2
CDR3 protein: CAISELQDTGYTF
CDR3 DNA: TGTGCCATCAGTGAGTTACAGGACACTGGCTACACCTTC

V gene: TRBV7-6
clone size: few
D gene: TRBD1
J gene: TRBJ1-2
CDR3 protein: CASSLDTGDYGYTF
CDR3 DNA: TGTGCCAGCAGCTTAGATACAGGGGACTATGGCTACACCTTC

V gene: TRBV11-2
clone size: NA
D gene: NA
J gene: TRBJ2-2
CDR3 protein: CASSSEGWTGELFF
CDR3 DNA: TGTGCCAGCAGCTCTGAGGGGTGGACCGGGGAGCTGTTTTTT

V gene: TRBV28
clone size: NA
D gene: NA
J gene: TRBJ2-7
CDR3 protein: CASLLSGSSYEQYF
CDR3 DNA: TGTGCCAGCTTACTTTCCGGGAGCTCCTACGAGCAGTACTTC

V gene: TRBV5-1
clone size: NA
D gene: NA
J gene: TRBJ2-7
CDR3 protein: CASSPTSTSSYEQYF
CDR3 DNA: TGCGCCAGCAGCCCAACCTCCACCAGCTCCTACGAGCAGTACTTC

V gene: TRBV12-3/TRBV12-4
clone size: many
D gene: TRBD2
J gene: TRBJ2-1
CDR3 protein: CASRTGTRQFF
CDR3 DNA: TGTGCCAGCAGGACCGGGACTAGGCAGTTCTTC

V gene: TRBV3-1
clone size: few
D gene: NA
J gene: TRBJ2-1
CDR3 protein: CASSRLGNNEQFF
CDR3 DNA: TGTGCCAGCAGCCGACTAGGGAACAATGAGCAGTTCTTC

V gene: TRBV5-1
clone size: many
D gene: NA
J gene: TRBJ2-7
CDR3 protein: CASSLAGAGYEQYF
CDR3 DNA: TGCGCCAGCAGCTTGGCCGGGGCCGGCTACGAGCAGTACTTC

V gene: TRBV27
clone size: many
D gene: NA
J gene: TRBJ2-1
CDR3 protein: CASSLSRVGSGVWFF
CDR3 DNA: TGTGCCAGCAGTTTATCTCGGGTCGGTTCGGGGGTGTGGTTCTTC

V gene: TRBV11-2
clone size: NA
D gene: NA
J gene: TRBJ1-6
CDR3 protein: CASRVGGDNSPLHF
CDR3 DNA: TGTGCCAGCCGTGTCGGGGGCGATAATTCACCCCTCCACTTT

V gene: TRBV28
clone size: NA
D gene: TRBD1
J gene: TRBJ2-3
CDR3 protein: CASSLLEGQGADTQYF
CDR3 DNA: TGTGCCAGCAGTTTATTGGAGGGACAGGGGGCGGATACGCAGTATTTT

V gene: TRBV7-2
clone size: many
D gene: NA
J gene: TRBJ2-3
CDR3 protein: CASRASADTQYF
CDR3 DNA: TGTGCCAGCAGGGCGAGTGCAGATACGCAGTATTTT

V gene: TRBV6-5
clone size: NA
D gene: NA
J gene: TRBJ1-1
CDR3 protein: CASSYFWGGNTEAFF
CDR3 DNA: TGTGCCAGCAGTTACTTTTGGGGGGGGAACACTGAAGCTTTCTTT

V gene: TRBV7-2
clone size: few
D gene: TRBD2
J gene: TRBJ2-3
CDR3 protein: CASSPSGLAGAQGTQYF
CDR3 DNA: TGTGCCAGCAGCCCTTCGGGACTAGCGGGAGCGCAGGGTACGCAGTATTTT

V gene: TRBV6-1
clone size: many
D gene: TRBD1
J gene: TRBJ2-2
CDR3 protein: CASSTGTGYAGELFF
CDR3 DNA: TGTGCCAGCAGTACCGGGACAGGGTACGCCGGGGAGCTGTTTTTT

V gene: TRBV11-2
clone size: few
D gene: TRBD2
J gene: TRBJ2-5
CDR3 protein: CASSAGTSISQETQYF
CDR3 DNA: TGTGCCAGCAGCGCCGGGACTAGCATATCGCAAGAGACCCAGTACTTC

V gene: TRBV5-1
clone size: many
D gene: NA
J gene: TRBJ2-3
CDR3 protein: CASSVTGTQFTDTQYF
CDR3 DNA: TGCGCCAGCAGCGTAACCGGGACCCAATTCACAGATACGCAGTATTTT

V gene: TRBV3-1
clone size: many
D gene: NA
J gene: TRBJ2-5
CDR3 protein: CASSQDPYQTQYF
CDR3 DNA: TGTGCCAGCAGCCAAGATCCGTATCAGACCCAGTACTTC

V gene: TRBV24-1
clone size: NA
D gene: NA
J gene: TRBJ2-5
CDR3 protein: CATSGQGIQETQYF
CDR3 DNA: TGTGCCACCAGTGGTCAGGGGATTCAAGAGACCCAGTACTTC

V gene: TRBV3-1
clone size: NA
D gene: NA
J gene: TRBJ2-3
CDR3 protein: CASSQEGTLSTDTQYF
CDR3 DNA: TGTGCCAGCAGCCAAGAAGGAACTCTAAGCACAGATACGCAGTATTTT

V gene: TRBV12-3/TRBV12-4
clone size: NA
D gene: TRBD1
J gene: TRBJ1-5
CDR3 protein: CASSFRGQGNQPQHF
CDR3 DNA: TGTGCCAGCAGTTTTAGGGGACAGGGAAATCAGCCCCAGCATTTT

V gene: TRBV5-1
clone size: many
D gene: NA
J gene: TRBJ2-3
CDR3 protein: CASSLELGNTDTQYF
CDR3 DNA: TGCGCCAGCAGCTTGGAGCTCGGGAACACAGATACGCAGTATTTT

V gene: TRBV6-5
clone size: many
D gene: NA
J gene: TRBJ1-1
CDR3 protein: CASSYSENTEAFF
CDR3 DNA: TGTGCCAGCAGTTACTCGGAGAACACTGAAGCTTTCTTT

V gene: TRBV19
clone size: few
D gene: NA
J gene: TRBJ2-2
CDR3 protein: CASSIWGAGELFF
CDR3 DNA: TGTGCCAGTAGTATCTGGGGAGCCGGGGAGCTGTTTTTT

V gene: TRBV27
clone size: many
D gene: TRBD2
J gene: TRBJ2-5
CDR3 protein: CASSSWEGPETQYF
CDR3 DNA: TGTGCCAGCAGTTCCTGGGAGGGCCCAGAGACCCAGTACTTC

V gene: TRBV11-2
clone size: many
D gene: NA
J gene: TRBJ2-7
CDR3 protein: CASSLGQASYEQYF
CDR3 DNA: TGTGCCAGCAGCTTAGGACAGGCCTCCTACGAGCAGTACTTC